A single sample is the source of the 3 T cell receptor beta chains below, sequenced in a study of CD8+CD57+ T cells in acquired aplastic anemia. According to the study, genomic DNA was the template for TCR beta VDJ and CDR3 profiling. TCRdb redid the calling of the reads with MiXCR, one entry per CDR3 protein. The sample records 150,000 or so distinct CDR3 sequences, roughly 43% being singletons. Previously, flow cytometry had revealed CD8+CD57+ cell expansion in the patients chosen for sequencing. Sequencing used sorted CD4+, CD8+, or CD8+CD57+ T cells (not recorded which) from PBMCs. Receptors were obtained from a human donor with aplastic anemia.

This clonotype occurred many times. The chain joins TRBV5-4 to TRBJ2-5; TRBD2 aligns across 8 bases. The CDR3 spans 15 residues. V shed 1 base and J 4 bases; nucleotides not matched to a gene: 6. Germline values: CDR1 SGHNT, CDR2 YYREEE (reference sequence). CDR3 sequence reads: CASSLTPLAGETQYF. The CDR3, as DNA: TGTGCCAGCAGCTTGACCCCCCTAGCGGGAGAGACCCAGTACTTC.

Comment on this clonotype: A much larger clone is a single base away; this may be a read error. Since no conserved phenylalanine or tryptophan closes the CDR3, a read error is the likely cause. The V and J genes are TRBV13 and TRBJ1-2; 9 bases agree with TRBD1. This CDR3 is 15 amino acids long. CDR1 and CDR2 (germline): PRHDT, FYEKMQ (reference sequence). V gave up 5 bases and J gave up 1 base; unmatched junction bases: 5. CDR3 sequence reads: CASSHRTGDNYGYTL. In DNA form, the CDR3 reads TGTGCCAGCAGCCATCGGACAGGGGATAACTATGGCTACACCCTC.

This clonotype was recorded at least ten times. The rearrangement uses TRBV7-3 and TRBJ1-2; 9 bases are shared with TRBD1. Germline assignment: CDR1 SGHTA and CDR2 FQGTGA. This CDR3 region has 15 residues. V lost 7 bases, J lost 8 bases, and 14 bases stayed unmatched. Here the CDR3 reads CASTSDRGAGKGYTF. The CDR3 DNA is TGTGCCAGCACCTCGGACAGGGGCGCGGGGAAAGGCTACACCTTC. Combining the CDR3 with reference TRBV7-3 and TRBJ1-2 gives the whole variable domain GAGVSQTPSNKVTEKGKYVELRCDPISGHTALYWYRQSLGQGPEFLIYFQGTGAADDSGLPNDRFFAVRPEGSVSTLKIQRTERGDSAVYLCASTSDRGAGKGYTFGSGTRLTVV.